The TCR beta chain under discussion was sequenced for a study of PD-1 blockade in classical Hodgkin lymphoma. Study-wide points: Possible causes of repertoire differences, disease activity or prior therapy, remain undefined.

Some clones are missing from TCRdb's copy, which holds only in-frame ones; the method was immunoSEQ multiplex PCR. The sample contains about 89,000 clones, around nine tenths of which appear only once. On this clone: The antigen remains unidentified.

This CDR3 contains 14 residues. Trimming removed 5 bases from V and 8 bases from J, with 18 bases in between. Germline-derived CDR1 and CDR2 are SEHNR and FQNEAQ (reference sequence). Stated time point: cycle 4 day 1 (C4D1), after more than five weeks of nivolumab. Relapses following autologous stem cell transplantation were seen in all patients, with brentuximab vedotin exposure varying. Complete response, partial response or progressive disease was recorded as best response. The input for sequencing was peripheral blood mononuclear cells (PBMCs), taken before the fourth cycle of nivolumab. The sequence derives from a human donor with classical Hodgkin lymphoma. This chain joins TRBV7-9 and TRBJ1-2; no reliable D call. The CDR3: CASSLTDLVNGYTF. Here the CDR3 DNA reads TGTGCCAGCAGCCTGACCGACTTGGTGAACGGCTACACCTTC.